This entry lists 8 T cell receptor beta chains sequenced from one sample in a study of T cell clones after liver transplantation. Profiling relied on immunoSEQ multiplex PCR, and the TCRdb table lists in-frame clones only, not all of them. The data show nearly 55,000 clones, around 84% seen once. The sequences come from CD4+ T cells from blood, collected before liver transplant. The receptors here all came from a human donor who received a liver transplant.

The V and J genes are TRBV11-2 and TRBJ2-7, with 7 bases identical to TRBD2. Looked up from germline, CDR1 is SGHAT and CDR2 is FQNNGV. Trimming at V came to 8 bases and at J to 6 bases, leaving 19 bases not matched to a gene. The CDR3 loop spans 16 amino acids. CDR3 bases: TGTGCCAGCGGACCACTTTTGGTCGTCGGCGGGGGCGAGCAGTACTTC. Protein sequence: CASGPLLVVGGGEQYF.

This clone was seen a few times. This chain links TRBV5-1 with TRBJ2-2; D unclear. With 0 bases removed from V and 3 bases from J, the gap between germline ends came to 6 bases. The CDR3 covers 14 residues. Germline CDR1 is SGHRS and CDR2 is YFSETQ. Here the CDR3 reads CASSLGEDTGELFF. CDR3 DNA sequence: TGCGCCAGCAGCTTGGGGGAAGACACCGGGGAGCTGTTTTTT.

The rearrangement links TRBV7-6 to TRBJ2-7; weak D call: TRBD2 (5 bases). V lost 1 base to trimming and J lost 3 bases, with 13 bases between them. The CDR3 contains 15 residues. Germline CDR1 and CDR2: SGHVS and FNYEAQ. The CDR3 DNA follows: TGTGCCAGCAGCTTAGAGGATGAGGGATACTACGAGCAGTACTTC. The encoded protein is CASSLEDEGYYEQYF. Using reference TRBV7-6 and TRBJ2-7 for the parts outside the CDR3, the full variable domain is GAGVSQSPRYKVTKRGQDVALRCDPISGHVSLYWYRQALGQGPEFLTYFNYEAQQDKSGLPNDRFSAERPEGSISTLTIQRTEQRDSAMYRCASSLEDEGYYEQYFGPGTRLTVT.

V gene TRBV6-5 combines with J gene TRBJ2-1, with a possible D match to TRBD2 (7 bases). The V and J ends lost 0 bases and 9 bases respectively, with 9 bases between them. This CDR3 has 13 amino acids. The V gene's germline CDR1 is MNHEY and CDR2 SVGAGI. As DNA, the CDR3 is TGTGCCAGCAGTTACTCGAGGGGGGGTGAGCAGTTCTTC. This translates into CASSYSRGGEQFF.

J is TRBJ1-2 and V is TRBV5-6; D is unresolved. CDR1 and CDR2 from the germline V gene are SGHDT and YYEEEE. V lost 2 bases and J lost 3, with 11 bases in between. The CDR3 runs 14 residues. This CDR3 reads CASSLFRADYGYTF. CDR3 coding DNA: TGTGCCAGCAGCTTATTTAGGGCAGACTATGGCTACACCTTC.

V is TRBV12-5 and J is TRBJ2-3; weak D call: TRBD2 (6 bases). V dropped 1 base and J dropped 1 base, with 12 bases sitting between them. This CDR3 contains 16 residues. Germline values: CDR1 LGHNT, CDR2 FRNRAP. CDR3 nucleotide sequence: TGTGCTAGTGGTTTGGGCGGGGCGCCCCGCACAGATACGCAGTATTTT. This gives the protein CASGLGGAPRTDTQYF.

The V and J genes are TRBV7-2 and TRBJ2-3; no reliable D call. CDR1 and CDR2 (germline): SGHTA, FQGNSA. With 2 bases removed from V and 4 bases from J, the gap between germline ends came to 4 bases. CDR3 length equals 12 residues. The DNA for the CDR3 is TGTGCCAGCAGCTTACAGTCAGATACGCAGTATTTT. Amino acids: CASSLQSDTQYF.

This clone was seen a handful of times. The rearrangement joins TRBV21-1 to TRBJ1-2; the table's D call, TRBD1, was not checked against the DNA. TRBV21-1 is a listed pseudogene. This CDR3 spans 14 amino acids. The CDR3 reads CASFQKPGRSGYTF. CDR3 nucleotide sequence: TGTGCCAGCTTCCAGAAACCAGGAAGAAGTGGCTACACCTTC.